This T cell receptor beta chain stems from a study of neoadjuvant anti-PD-1 for oral cavity cancer. Across the whole study: Non-progressing patients received a fourth nivolumab dose near day 43, then surgery on days 50-56.

This CDR3 region has 17 residues. Germline V gene sequence: CDR1 SGHRS, CDR2 YFSETQ. The V and J ends lost 1 base and 6 bases, in that order; junction bases with no gene match: 15. Two replicates per tumor sample, mostly from about 4.6 ug of genomic DNA. TCRdb's copy holds only in-frame clones and misses some; the assay was immunoSEQ multiplex PCR. Counted here are 6,000 to 7,000 clones, around 48% occurring once; the ten biggest clones make up approximately 28%. Study-level results: Treg/Th17 ratio rose with pretreatment blood and fell with post-treatment tumor TCRbeta clonality.

Patients had HPV-negative, locally advanced oral cavity squamous cell carcinoma. In the case of this clone: Its antigen is not known.

The chain is built from TRBV5-1 and TRBJ1-1; TRBD1 aligns across 7 bases. This clonotype was sampled from a person aged 40 to 85 with oral cavity squamous cell carcinoma. The input for sequencing was tumor tissue, taken before nivolumab (anti-PD-1) treatment. The CDR3: CASSLSPTGPDGAEAFF. The CDR3 nucleotides read TGCGCCAGCAGCTTGTCCCCGACAGGGCCTGACGGGGCTGAAGCTTTCTTT. The variable domain in full, with the rest retrieved from reference TRBV5-1 and TRBJ1-1, is KAGVTQTPRYLIKTRGQQVTLSCSPISGHRSVSWYQQTPGQGLQFLFEYFSETQRNKGNFPGRFSGRQFSNSRSEMNVSTLELGDSALYLCASSLSPTGPDGAEAFFGQGTRLTVV.